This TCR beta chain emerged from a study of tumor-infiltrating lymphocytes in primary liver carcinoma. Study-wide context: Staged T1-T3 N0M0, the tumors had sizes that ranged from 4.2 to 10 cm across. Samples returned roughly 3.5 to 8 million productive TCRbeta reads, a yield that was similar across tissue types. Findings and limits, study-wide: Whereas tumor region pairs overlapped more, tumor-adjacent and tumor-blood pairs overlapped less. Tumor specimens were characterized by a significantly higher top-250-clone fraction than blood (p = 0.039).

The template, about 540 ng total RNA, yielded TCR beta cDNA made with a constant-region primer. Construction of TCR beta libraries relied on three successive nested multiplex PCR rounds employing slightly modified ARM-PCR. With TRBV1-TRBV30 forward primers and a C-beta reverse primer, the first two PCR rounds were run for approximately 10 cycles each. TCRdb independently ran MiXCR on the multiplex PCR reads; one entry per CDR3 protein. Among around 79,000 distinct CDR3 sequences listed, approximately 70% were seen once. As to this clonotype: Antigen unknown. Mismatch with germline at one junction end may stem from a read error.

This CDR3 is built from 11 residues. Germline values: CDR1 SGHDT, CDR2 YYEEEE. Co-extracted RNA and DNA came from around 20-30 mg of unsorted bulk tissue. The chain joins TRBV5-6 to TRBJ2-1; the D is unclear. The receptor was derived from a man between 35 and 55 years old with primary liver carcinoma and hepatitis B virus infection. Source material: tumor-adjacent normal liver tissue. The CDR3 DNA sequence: TGTGCCAGCAGCTTGGACGATGAGCGGTTCTTC. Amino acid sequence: CASSLDDERFF.